The 20 T cell receptor beta chains presented below share a single source sample, sequenced in a study of cytomegalovirus exposure and HLA in healthy donors. The study ran its PCR with 60 Vbeta and 13 Jbeta primers. Sequencing used immunoSEQ multiplex PCR; TCRdb keeps in-frame clones, though not all of them. The data contain fewer than 250,000 clones, 65% to 80% of them singletons. The sequenced material came from PBMCs. These receptors originate from a middle-aged man in good health and CMV-seronegative.

The V gene is TRBV18, the J gene TRBJ2-1; TRBD1 might be the D (6 bases). CDR1 is KGHSH, CDR2 LQKENI, per germline. Trimming removed 3 bases from V and 4 bases from J, with 10 bases in between. This CDR3 is 14 amino acids long. The DNA for the CDR3 is TGTGCCAGCTCACCGAAAGGGGGATACAATGAGCAGTTCTTC. Its translation is CASSPKGGYNEQFF. Drawing the rest from reference TRBV18 and TRBJ2-1, the complete variable domain is NAGVMQNPRHLVRRRGQEARLRCSPMKGHSHVYWYRQLPEEGLKFMVYLQKENIIDESGMPKERFSAEFPKEGPSILRIQQVVRGDSAAYFCASSPKGGYNEQFFGPGTRLTVL.

This chain joins TRBV15 and TRBJ1-5, with 7 bases lining up with TRBD1. J gave up 4 bases and V 3 bases, and 6 bases lay outside the gene matches. Germline V lookup: CDR1 LNHNV, CDR2 YYDKDF (reference sequence). This CDR3 has 15 residues. Here the CDR3 reads CATSSRDRDNQPQHF. In DNA, the CDR3 is TGTGCCACCAGCAGCCGGGACAGAGATAATCAGCCCCAGCATTTT.

In this sample, this clone turned up a few times. One end of the junction fails to match germline, which may point to a read error. This chain uses TRBV6-5 with TRBJ1-1, with D possibly matching TRBD1 (5 bases). The CDR3 loop spans 14 amino acids. Germline V gene sequence: CDR1 MNHEY, CDR2 SVGAGI. CDR3 nucleotides: TGTGCCAGCAGCTACTCTGGGGGAGGCACTGAAGCTTTCTTT. The encoded protein is CASSYSGGGTEAFF.

Many counts were recorded for this clone. The chain joins TRBV7-8 to TRBJ1-1; D gene uncertain. V was cut by 5 bases and J by 4 bases, with 14 bases left in between. The CDR3 consists of 14 residues. Germline loops: CDR1 SGHVS, CDR2 FQNEAQ. CDR3 region: CASSSYENPTEAFF. The CDR3 DNA sequence: TGTGCCAGCAGCAGTTATGAGAACCCCACTGAAGCTTTCTTT.

This rearrangement joins TRBV7-2 to TRBJ2-1, with TRBD2 matching over 7 bases. V lost 6 bases, J lost 5 bases, and 4 bases stayed unmatched. Germline V gene lookup returns CDR1 SGHTA and CDR2 FQGNSA. CDR3 length equals 13 residues. Written as DNA, the CDR3 is TGTGCCAGCAGGCGCGGGAGAAACAATGAGCAGTTCTTC. Translation: CASRRGRNNEQFF.

The V gene is TRBV19, the J gene TRBJ2-3; TRBD2 aligns across 8 bases. Trimming took 6 bases from V and 3 from J; bases not matched to a gene: 11. Looked up from germline, CDR1 is LNHDA and CDR2 is SQIVND (reference sequence). This CDR3 is built from 16 residues. CDR3 DNA: TGTGCCAGTAGGAGAGGAGCGGGAGTGGGAACAGATACGCAGTATTTT. This codes for CASRRGAGVGTDTQYF.

This clone showed up just once. This chain connects TRBV6-5 to TRBJ2-5; unclear D gene. The CDR3 totals 11 residues. The V end lost 2 bases, the J end lost 4 bases, and 2 bases lay between the germline ends. Germline CDR1 is MNHEY and CDR2 is SVGAGI. The CDR3: CASSYRETQYF. CDR3 DNA: TGTGCCAGCAGTTACCGAGAGACCCAGTACTTC.

This chain links TRBV6-5 with TRBJ1-5, with D perhaps matching TRBD1 (5 bases). Germline lookup yields CDR1 MNHEY and CDR2 SVGAGI. The CDR3 is 13 amino acids. V dropped 6 bases and J dropped 3 bases, with 9 bases sitting between them. In DNA, the CDR3 is TGTGCCAGCAGCACAGGACACAATCAGCCCCAGCATTTT. Protein sequence: CASSTGHNQPQHF.

This rearrangement joins TRBV5-4 to TRBJ2-3, with 14 nucleotides matching TRBD2. This CDR3 has 17 residues. Germline V CDR1 and CDR2: SGHNT, YYREEE (reference sequence). Germline trimming cut 4 bases from V and 2 bases from J; bases unmatched to any gene: 6. CDR3 in DNA: TGTGCCAGCAGCCCCGGGACTAGCGGGGGTATCACAGATACGCAGTATTTT. It translates to CASSPGTSGGITDTQYF.

This clone was seen more than once but under ten times. The gene calls are TRBV7-2 and TRBJ1-5, with TRBD1 as a possible D gene (5 bases). The CDR3 sequence is 14 residues long. Germline V CDR1 and CDR2: SGHTA, FQGNSA. V was pared by 5 bases and J by 6 bases, with 14 bases between. The CDR3 DNA is TGTGCCAGCAGCACTCAGGGTCCGGGTCAGCCCCAGCATTTT. Protein product: CASSTQGPGQPQHF. The full variable domain, completed using reference TRBV7-2 and TRBJ1-5, is GAGVSQSPSNKVTEKGKDVELRCDPISGHTALYWYRQSLGQGLEFLIYFQGNSAPDKSGLPSDRFSAERTGGSVSTLTIQRTQQEDSAVYLCASSTQGPGQPQHFGDGTRLSIL.

With regard to this clone: Within the sample, other DNA sequences also encode this same CDR3. The chain couples TRBV4-2 to TRBJ2-3, with D hard to call. Germline CDR1 and CDR2: LGHNA and YNFKEQ. V gave up 1 base and J gave up 0 bases, with 11 bases separating them. The CDR3 spans 16 residues. This CDR3 reads CASSQGAKLSTDTQYF. DNA of the CDR3: TGTGCCAGCAGCCAAGGAGCAAAACTAAGCACAGATACGCAGTATTTT.

The chain uses TRBV6-5 and TRBJ2-3; maybe TRBD1 (5 bases). V dropped 0 bases and J dropped 7 bases, with 8 bases sitting between them. Germline-derived CDR1 and CDR2 are MNHEY and SVGAGI. CDR3 length: 13 residues. This CDR3 is CASSYSRVNTQYF. The CDR3 DNA follows: TGTGCCAGCAGTTACTCCAGGGTTAATACGCAGTATTTT.

The chain employs TRBV27 and TRBJ2-1; possibly TRBD2 for D (5 bases). The V end lost 5 bases, the J end lost 5 bases, and 13 bases lay between the germline ends. Germline loops: CDR1 MNHEY, CDR2 SMNVEV (reference sequence). CDR3 length: 14 amino acids. The CDR3 is CASSRAAGDNEQFF. CDR3 bases: TGTGCCAGCAGTAGGGCAGCCGGGGACAATGAGCAGTTCTTC.

The chain couples TRBV7-2 to TRBJ1-2, with TRBD1 matching over 10 bases. This CDR3 has 16 residues. In germline, CDR1 is SGHTA, CDR2 FQGNSA. Trimming cost V 1 base and J 7 bases; bases outside gene matches: 9. The CDR3 is CASSLDPRQGAGGYTF. The CDR3 region has the DNA TGTGCCAGCAGCTTAGATCCGAGACAGGGGGCTGGTGGCTACACCTTC. Using reference TRBV7-2 and TRBJ1-2 for the parts outside the CDR3, the full variable domain is GAGVSQSPSNKVTEKGKDVELRCDPISGHTALYWYRQSLGQGLEFLIYFQGNSAPDKSGLPSDRFSAERTGGSVSTLTIQRTQQEDSAVYLCASSLDPRQGAGGYTFGSGTRLTVV.

The rearrangement joins TRBV6-4 to TRBJ2-1; the D gene is possibly TRBD2 (5 bases). Trimming left V 2 bases short and J 3 bases short, with 11 bases between. The CDR3 length is 15 residues. Per germline, CDR1 MRHNA and CDR2 SNTAGT. The CDR3 sequence: CASSDENRGYNEQFF. The CDR3 region has the DNA TGTGCCAGCAGTGACGAGAACCGGGGCTACAATGAGCAGTTCTTC.

J is TRBJ2-3 and V is TRBV4-1; D is undetermined. The CDR3 is 14 residues long. CDR1 is MGHRA, CDR2 YSYEKL, per germline. Trimming shortened V by 0 bases and J by 0 bases, and 4 bases separated the two germline ends. In DNA form, the CDR3 reads TGCGCCAGCAGCCAAGATCCGAGCACAGATACGCAGTATTTT. Amino acids: CASSQDPSTDTQYF.

The V and J genes are TRBV27 and TRBJ2-5; 16 bases fit TRBD2. Germline-derived CDR1 and CDR2 are MNHEY and SMNVEV (reference sequence). The CDR3 runs 19 residues. Trimming cost V 5 bases and J 3 bases; bases outside gene matches: 12. DNA of the CDR3: TGTGCCAGCAGTGCTATGGGGGGACTAGCGGGAGGGCCAGAAGAGACCCAGTACTTC. Protein product: CASSAMGGLAGGPEETQYF.

The chain carries TRBV4-1 and TRBJ2-7; possible D gene TRBD1, 6 bases. The CDR3 runs 15 residues. Germline-derived CDR1 and CDR2 are MGHRA and YSYEKL. V shed 4 bases and J shed 3 bases, with 16 bases lying between them. CDR3 nucleotide sequence: TGCGCCAGCAGCCTCCTTCCGGACAGCCTCTACGAGCAGTACTTC. Protein: CASSLLPDSLYEQYF.

This clone was detected only once. This chain links TRBV19 with TRBJ2-1; maybe TRBD1 (6 bases). Trimming removed 3 bases from V and 10 bases from J, with 13 bases in between. The germline CDR1 and CDR2 sequences are LNHDA and SQIVND (reference sequence). This CDR3 is built from 13 residues. This CDR3 is CASSIQTGQEQFF. In DNA form, the CDR3 reads TGTGCCAGTAGTATCCAGACAGGCCAGGAGCAGTTCTTC. Variable domain in full (rest from reference TRBV19 and TRBJ2-1): DGGITQSPKYLFRKEGQNVTLSCEQNLNHDAMYWYRQDPGQGLRLIYYSQIVNDFQKGDIAEGYSVSREKKESFPLTVTSAQKNPTAFYLCASSIQTGQEQFFGPGTRLTVL.

The chain joins TRBV7-7 to TRBJ2-1, with D tentatively TRBD2 (6 bases). Trimming removed 5 bases at V and 11 bases at J, with 16 bases between. Looked up from germline, CDR1 is SSHAT and CDR2 is FNYEAQ (reference sequence). The CDR3 has 13 amino acids. As DNA, the CDR3 is TGTGCCAGCAGCCTTCGGACGGGAGAGAAGCAGTTCTTC. Encoded protein: CASSLRTGEKQFF.